The 23 T cell receptor beta chains below were found in one sample sequenced in a study. A single record per CDR3 protein comes from TCRdb applying MiXCR to the 5' RACE reads. The data show approximately 60,000 distinct CDR3 sequences, more than 20% seen once. Cells sorted as Tregs were CD4+, CD25+ and CD127-/low. The sequenced material came from tumor-infiltrating Tregs sorted from the breast tumor. Receptors were obtained from a female donor with breast cancer.

The chain couples TRBV7-2 to TRBJ2-6; 7 bases are shared with TRBD2. The CDR3 extends over 16 amino acids. Germline V lookup: CDR1 SGHTA, CDR2 FQGNSA. Trimming cost V 2 bases and J 2 bases; bases outside gene matches: 3. The CDR3 DNA is TGTGCCAGCAGCTTAATGGCGGGAGCTGGGGCCAACGTCCTGACTTTC. Protein sequence: CASSLMAGAGANVLTF.

This clonotype was observed a handful of times. The chain couples TRBV3-1 to TRBJ2-1; TRBD1 aligns across 7 bases. Germline CDR1 reads LGHDT; CDR2 reads YNNKEL (reference sequence). The CDR3 length is 15 residues. The trim removed 4 bases at V and 4 bases at J, leaving 7 bases unmatched. For the CDR3, the DNA is TGTGCCAGCAGCCTCGACAGGGTGAAATACAATGAGCAGTTCTTC. Translation gives CASSLDRVKYNEQFF.

This clonotype was seen ten or more times. The chain has TRBV12-3 or TRBV12-4 and TRBJ1-1; D gene ambiguous. The CDR3 has 14 amino acids. Trimming cost V 4 bases and J 4 bases, with 13 bases left between them. CDR3 DNA sequence: TGTGCCAGCAGTTCCCTGGGGATGGGCACTGAAGCTTTCTTT. It yields the protein CASSSLGMGTEAFF.

The CDR3: CAQRGPKVYGYTF. The CDR3 region has the DNA TGCGCCCAAAGGGGGCCAAAGGTCTATGGCTACACCTTC. The V gene is TRBV5-1, the J gene TRBJ1-2, with 7 positions matching TRBD1. This CDR3 spans 13 amino acids. Germline V CDR1 and CDR2: SGHRS, YFSETQ. The trim removed 10 bases at V and 4 bases at J, leaving 10 bases unmatched.

The chain employs TRBV7-9 and TRBJ2-2, with 8 bases matching TRBD2. The CDR3 runs 15 residues. Trimming removed 5 bases from V and 3 bases from J; junction bases left unmatched: 5. Germline CDR1 and CDR2: SEHNR and FQNEAQ (reference sequence). The CDR3 bases are TGTGCCAGCAGCCCGGGGGGGATCGACACCGGGGAGCTGTTTTTT. This gives the protein CASSPGGIDTGELFF.

This clonotype showed up many times. The chain uses TRBV20-1 and TRBJ1-3, with a tentative D call TRBD1 (6 bases). The length of the CDR3 is 12 residues. In germline, CDR1 is DFQATT, CDR2 SNEGSKA (reference sequence). V lost 3 bases, J lost 8 bases, and 11 bases lay in between. DNA of the CDR3: TGCAGTGCTAGCGGGGGGCAGGACACCATATATTTT. Translating it yields CSASGGQDTIYF.

CDR3 residues: CSVEQGNIQYF. In DNA, the CDR3 is TGCAGCGTTGAACAGGGAAACATTCAGTACTTC. V usage is TRBV29-1 and J usage is TRBJ2-4, with TRBD1 as a possible D gene (5 bases). The CDR3 is 11 amino acids. Trimming shortened V by 2 bases and J by 6 bases, and 5 bases separated the two germline ends. CDR1 SQVTM and CDR2 ANQGSEA come from the germline V gene.

The chain is built from TRBV6-5 and TRBJ2-2; 11 nucleotides align to TRBD2. The CDR3 sequence is 16 residues long. Looked up from germline, CDR1 is MNHEY and CDR2 is SVGAGI. The J segment lost 4 bases and the V segment lost 7 bases, leaving 8 bases of the junction unmatched. CDR3 nucleotides: TGTGCCAGCAACCCTCTAGCGGGAGGTCGCACCGGGGAGCTGTTTTTT. Its translation is CASNPLAGGRTGELFF.

The chain joins TRBV5-1 to TRBJ2-7, with 8 nucleotides matching TRBD1. The CDR3 runs to 14 residues. The ends lost 4 bases at V and 7 bases at J; junction bases unmatched: 10. Germline V lookup: CDR1 SGHRS, CDR2 YFSETQ. CDR3 loop: CASSPRTGLWEQYF. CDR3 in DNA: TGCGCCAGCAGCCCAAGGACAGGGTTGTGGGAGCAGTACTTC.

The chain carries TRBV25-1 and TRBJ1-2; TRBD1 matches 11 bases. With 5 bases clipped from V and 3 bases from J, the junction kept 8 bases outside the gene matches. The CDR3 spans 16 residues. Germline V gene lookup returns CDR1 MGHDK and CDR2 SYGVNS. The CDR3 region is CASSHTGTGGDYGYTF. CDR3 nucleotide sequence: TGTGCCAGCAGTCATACCGGGACAGGGGGTGACTATGGCTACACCTTC.

The CDR3, as DNA: TGTGCCAGCAGTTATGACAGGCACTATGGCTACACCTTC. Translating it yields CASSYDRHYGYTF. The chain uses TRBV6-5 and TRBJ1-2; the D gene is possibly TRBD1 (6 bases). The CDR3 totals 13 residues. V shed 3 bases and J shed 3 bases, with 8 bases lying between them. The germline V gene encodes CDR1 MNHEY and CDR2 SVGAGI.

This clonotype was observed at least ten times. This sequence joins TRBV28 and TRBJ2-7; tentatively, D is TRBD1 or TRBD2 (5 bases each). The CDR3 consists of 14 residues. The V end lost 2 bases, the J end lost 1 base, and 9 bases lay between the germline ends. Germline CDR1 MDHEN, CDR2 SYDVKM. The CDR3 nucleotides read TGTGCCAGCAGTTTAGGGGGACGGTCCTACGAGCAGTACTTC. This translates into CASSLGGRSYEQYF.

The rearrangement uses TRBV4-2 and TRBJ2-1; possible D gene TRBD2, 5 bases. Per the germline V gene, CDR1 is LGHNA and CDR2 is YNFKEQ. Trimming took 1 base from V and 6 from J, leaving 16 bases between them. The CDR3 extends over 16 amino acids. The CDR3 nucleotides read TGTGCCAGCAGCCAAGCCGGGGTACTAGTGGCCAATGAGCAGTTCTTC. Translation: CASSQAGVLVANEQFF.

The rearrangement uses TRBV2 and TRBJ2-6; D not resolved. Deletions cut 7 bases from V and 2 bases from J, with 3 bases between. There are 12 residues in the CDR3. Germline values: CDR1 SNHLY, CDR2 FYNNEI. The CDR3 reads CASKAGANVLTF. DNA for the CDR3: TGTGCCAGCAAGGCTGGGGCCAACGTCCTGACTTTC.

This CDR3 reads CASSLAPGSGNTIYF. CDR3 in DNA: TGCGCCAGCAGCTTGGCCCCAGGTTCTGGAAACACCATATATTTT. The rearrangement uses TRBV5-1 and TRBJ1-3, with D uncertain. Per germline, CDR1 SGHRS and CDR2 YFSETQ. Deletions cut 0 bases from V and 1 base from J, with 8 bases between. This CDR3 is built from 15 residues.

In this sample, this clonotype turned up many times. The chain employs TRBV5-1 and TRBJ2-1; 10 nucleotides align to TRBD2. V was pared by 0 bases and J by 9 bases, with 6 bases of the junction left unmatched. The CDR3 loop spans 15 amino acids. Per the germline V gene, CDR1 is SGHRS and CDR2 is YFSETQ. The CDR3 loop reads CASSLGGTSAIEQFF. The CDR3 DNA sequence: TGCGCCAGCAGCTTGGGGGGGACTAGCGCTATTGAGCAGTTCTTC.

A word on this clonotype: This could be a read error, since a much larger clone is one nucleotide away. The rearrangement uses TRBV20-1 and TRBJ1-5; 8 positions match TRBD1. Germline CDR1 reads DFQATT; CDR2 reads SNEGSKA (reference sequence). CDR3 length: 12 amino acids. The CDR3: CSGTGNNQPQHF. In DNA, the CDR3 is TGCAGCGGGACAGGTAATAATCAGCCCCAGCATTTT.

The rearrangement links TRBV12-3 or TRBV12-4 to TRBJ2-3; D may be TRBD1 (6 bases). V lost 5 bases and J lost 3, with 12 bases in between. The CDR3 totals 14 residues. CDR3 DNA sequence: TGTGCCAGCAGTGTGGACAGACATACAGATACGCAGTATTTT. Amino acid sequence: CASSVDRHTDTQYF.

In its sample, this clonotype was seen many times. The V call is TRBV7-9, the J call TRBJ2-3; possibly TRBD1 for D (5 bases). V lost 8 bases and J 2 bases, leaving 17 bases between the germline ends. CDR3 length equals 15 residues. CDR1 and CDR2 (germline): SEHNR, FQNEAQ (reference sequence). CDR3 in amino acids: CASLTDGPFTDTQYF. Written as DNA, the CDR3 is TGTGCCAGCTTGACAGACGGGCCTTTCACAGATACGCAGTATTTT.

The chain links TRBV6-5 to TRBJ2-3, with TRBD1 identical over 9 bases. CDR1 MNHEY and CDR2 SVGAGI come from the germline V gene. J was trimmed by 4 bases and V by 0 bases; bases with no gene match: 5. CDR3 length equals 16 residues. DNA for the CDR3: TGTGCCAGCAGTTACTCCGGGACAGGGATCGCAGATACGCAGTATTTT. Protein sequence: CASSYSGTGIADTQYF.

The genes are TRBV7-2 and TRBJ2-5, with D maybe TRBD1 (6 bases). CDR1 is SGHTA and CDR2 is FQGNSA in the germline V gene. V was clipped by 6 bases and J by 4 bases, with 18 bases between them. The CDR3 runs 15 residues. The CDR3 nucleotides read TGTGCCAGCAGACATGCAGGGCGAGGGGGAGAGACCCAGTACTTC. It codes for CASRHAGRGGETQYF.

This clonotype has ten or more counts. J is TRBJ2-3 and V is TRBV6-2 or TRBV6-3; D unresolved. From germline, CDR1 is MNHEY and CDR2 SVGEGT. The CDR3 contains 16 residues. V dropped 8 bases and J dropped 0 bases, with 18 bases sitting between them. For the CDR3, the DNA is TGTGCCAGCCTCGACTCCTCCGCTTCTAGCACAGATACGCAGTATTTT. Translated: CASLDSSASSTDTQYF.

This clonotype was recorded a few times. The CDR3 DNA follows: TGCGCCAGCAGCTTGGCCAGCGATGAGCAGTTCTTC. Translating gives CASSLASDEQFF. The chain is built from TRBV5-1 and TRBJ2-1; D not resolved. V dropped 0 bases and J dropped 8 bases, with 6 bases sitting between them. Germline V gives CDR1 SGHRS, CDR2 YFSETQ. The CDR3 has 12 residues.